Each of the 5 T cell receptor beta chains below was sequenced from the same sample in a study of shared clonotypes between healthy human individuals. Terminally differentiated effector memory CD45RA+ cells were left out of the naive CD8 fraction, which was CD45RO-negative and positively selected for CCR7. Here immunoSEQ multiplex PCR was the method, and the copy in TCRdb shows in-frame clones only, minus some. The sample has roughly 2,000,000 clones; around 93% are singletons. Sequencing input: naive CD8+ T cells from PBMCs. Every receptor here comes from a man aged 18 to 29 in good health. Some clones in this sample may be carry-over from other donors' samples.

The genes are TRBV28 and TRBJ1-4; D is perhaps TRBD1 (6 bases). V was trimmed by 3 bases and J by 6 bases, leaving 23 bases between them. The CDR3 covers 18 residues. Looked up from germline, CDR1 is MDHEN and CDR2 is SYDVKM. CDR3 in DNA: TGTGCCAGCAGTTTTGTGGCAGGGGAGACCGGGTGGGATGAAAAACTGTTTTTT. Its protein is CASSFVAGETGWDEKLFF. The full variable domain, with the rest looked up from reference TRBV28 and TRBJ1-4, is DVKVTQSSRYLVKRTGEKVFLECVQDMDHENMFWYRQDPGLGLRLIYFSYDVKMKEKGDIPEGYSVSREKKERFSLILESASTNQTSMYLCASSFVAGETGWDEKLFFGSGTQLSVL.

In its sample, this clone was seen once. For the CDR3, the DNA is TGCGCCAGCAGTGAGTCCCAGCGGGAGCCCTCACAAGAGACCCAGTACTTC. Translating gives CASSESQREPSQETQYF. This chain connects TRBV10-1 to TRBJ2-5; 8 bases match TRBD2. With V trimmed by 0 bases and J by 2 bases, 8 bases remained unmatched. The CDR3 runs to 17 residues. The germline gives CDR1 WNHNN, CDR2 SYGVQD (reference sequence).

This clone is a singleton in its sample. The sample holds other DNA sequences that translate to the same CDR3. The V gene is TRBV7-9, the J gene TRBJ2-7; tentatively, D is TRBD2 (5 bases). This CDR3 comprises 12 residues. V was cut by 4 bases and J by 3 bases, with 7 bases left in between. Germline lookup yields CDR1 SEHNR and CDR2 FQNEAQ (reference sequence). Here the CDR3 DNA reads TGTGCCAGCAGCTCCGGGATCTACGAGCAGTACTTC. This sequence encodes CASSSGIYEQYF.

The genes are TRBV11-3 and TRBJ2-5; no clear D gene. The V gene lost 4 bases and the J gene lost 1 base, with 7 bases spanning the gap. The CDR3 is 13 amino acids. In germline, CDR1 is SGHNT, CDR2 YENEEA. The CDR3 bases are TGTGCCAGCAGCTCGAAGGCCCAAGAGACCCAGTACTTC. Amino acids: CASSSKAQETQYF. Drawing the rest from reference TRBV11-3 and TRBJ2-5, the complete variable domain is EAGVVQSPRYKIIEKKQPVAFWCNPISGHNTLYWYLQNLGQGPELLIRYENEEAVDDSQLPKDRFSAERLKGVDSTLKIQPAELGDSAVYLCASSSKAQETQYFGPGTRLLVL.

This clone was observed once. For the CDR3, the DNA is TGTGCCACCAGCAGGGTAGCGTGGGATGAAGAGACCCAGTACTTC. It encodes CATSRVAWDEETQYF. The chain uses TRBV15 and TRBJ2-5; tentatively, D is TRBD2 (5 bases). The CDR3 is 15 residues long. Germline values: CDR1 LNHNV, CDR2 YYDKDF (reference sequence). V was pared by 3 bases and J by 3 bases, with 14 bases between.